This TCR beta chain derives from a study of T cells in Graves' hyperthyroidism and ophthalmopathy. Study-level background: Upon initial diagnosis and before any treatment, peripheral blood was collected.

Whole-study results and caveats: In the analysis, a 13 V-J model separated ophthalmopathy from stable hyperthyroidism. The model identified upcoming ophthalmopathy a median 6.5 months ahead of onset. In the blood, most expanded thyroid clonotypes above 0.001 appeared as well.

Using RNA transcripts as the source, TCR beta CDR3 regions were amplified. The HTBI primer set drove a first-round RT-PCR of the TCR CDR3. MiXCR was run by TCRdb on the multiplex PCR reads, yielding one entry per CDR3 protein. The data contain about 290,000 distinct CDR3 sequences, over 15% of them singletons. The CDR3 loop spans 16 amino acids. Looked up from germline, CDR1 is SGHDN and CDR2 is FVKESK. The V gene lost 6 bases and the J gene lost 5 bases, with 22 bases spanning the gap. On this clonotype itself: What it binds is unknown.

This TCR was sampled from a woman aged 60 to 75 with Graves' ophthalmopathy. The sequenced material came from blood. The chain uses TRBV14 and TRBJ1-2; no firm D call. CDR3 residues: CASSHTRTHLLYGYTF. The CDR3 coding sequence is TGTGCCAGCAGTCACACCAGGACCCACTTGCTTTATGGCTACACCTTC.